These T cell receptor beta chains were read from a single sample in a study of blood T cell repertoires in COVID-19. Repertoires were generated with immunoSEQ multiplex PCR, while TCRdb's copy carries only in-frame clones and drops some. The sample lists 200,000 to 250,000 clones; over 80% were seen once. The sample was peripheral blood. These receptors were collected from a man aged 25-40 years with COVID-19, enrolled during active disease. Both conserved end residues are part of each CDR3. The D gene is left open where the match is weak. The size of a clone is reported for some rows only, either as once, few or many, or as a class for expanded clones.

clone_size: -
d_call: -
cdr3_length: 15
j_call: TRBJ1-1
v_call: TRBV7-2
cdr3_aa: CASSLVGAFEVEAFF
cdr3_nt: TGTGCCAGCAGCTTAGTGGGGGCGTTTGAGGTTGAAGCTTTCTTT

clone_size: -
d_call: -
cdr3_length: 14
j_call: TRBJ1-3
v_call: TRBV2
cdr3_aa: CASRGTGFRNTIYF
cdr3_nt: TGTGCCAGCAGGGGAACAGGGTTTCGAAACACCATATATTTT

clone_size: -
d_call: TRBD2
cdr3_length: 16
j_call: TRBJ2-3
v_call: TRBV27
cdr3_aa: CASSKWLAGPTDTQYF
cdr3_nt: TGTGCCAGCAGTAAATGGCTAGCGGGACCGACAGATACGCAGTATTTT

clone_size: -
d_call: -
cdr3_length: 13
j_call: TRBJ1-2
v_call: TRBV9
cdr3_aa: CASSVGGTYGYTF
cdr3_nt: TGTGCCAGCAGCGTAGGAGGAACTTATGGCTACACCTTC

clone_size: once
d_call: -
cdr3_length: 15
j_call: TRBJ2-1
v_call: TRBV11-3
cdr3_aa: CASSPQISISHEQFF
cdr3_nt: TGTGCCAGCAGCCCACAAATCAGCATTAGCCATGAGCAGTTCTTC

clone_size: once
d_call: -
cdr3_length: 15
j_call: TRBJ2-3
v_call: TRBV6-5
cdr3_aa: CASSYWANSRDTQYF
cdr3_nt: TGTGCCAGCAGTTACTGGGCGAATTCCCGAGATACGCAGTATTTT

clone_size: -
d_call: -
cdr3_length: 15
j_call: TRBJ1-2
v_call: TRBV5-4
cdr3_aa: CASSLSRRAHYGYTF
cdr3_nt: TGTGCCAGCAGCTTGAGCCGCAGGGCTCACTATGGCTACACCTTC

clone_size: once
d_call: -
cdr3_length: 13
j_call: TRBJ1-2
v_call: TRBV29-1
cdr3_aa: CSVEVGRLDGYTF
cdr3_nt: TGCAGCGTTGAAGTGGGGAGGTTAGATGGCTACACCTTC

clone_size: -
d_call: -
cdr3_length: 16
j_call: TRBJ2-2
v_call: TRBV24-1
cdr3_aa: CATSDIYGTNTGELFF
cdr3_nt: TGTGCCACCAGTGATATATATGGTACAAACACCGGGGAGCTGTTTTTT

clone_size: -
d_call: -
cdr3_length: 15
j_call: TRBJ1-2
v_call: TRBV12-5
cdr3_aa: CASGFLPPRGNGYTF
cdr3_nt: TGTGCTAGTGGTTTTCTCCCCCCCAGGGGCAATGGCTACACCTTC

clone_size: -
d_call: TRBD1
cdr3_length: 19
j_call: TRBJ2-5
v_call: TRBV4-3
cdr3_aa: CASSQDLPRLTGGRETQYF
cdr3_nt: TGCGCCAGCAGCCAAGATCTCCCCCGCCTGACAGGGGGTCGAGAGACCCAGTACTTC

clone_size: -
d_call: TRBD1
cdr3_length: 15
j_call: TRBJ1-2
v_call: TRBV9
cdr3_aa: CASSVPRQGTVSSAF
cdr3_nt: TGTGCCAGCAGCGTGCCCAGACAGGGGACGGTGAGTAGCGCCTTC

clone_size: -
d_call: TRBD1
cdr3_length: 15
j_call: TRBJ1-5
v_call: TRBV28
cdr3_aa: CASSLWDRGQQPQHF
cdr3_nt: TGTGCCAGCAGTTTATGGGACAGGGGGCAACAGCCCCAGCATTTT

clone_size: -
d_call: -
cdr3_length: 14
j_call: TRBJ1-6
v_call: TRBV7-2
cdr3_aa: CASSLVLTVAPLHF
cdr3_nt: TGTGCCAGCAGCTTAGTTTTGACAGTTGCACCCCTCCACTTT

clone_size: -
d_call: TRBD1
cdr3_length: 16
j_call: TRBJ1-2
v_call: TRBV7-9
cdr3_aa: CASSLDVRQGAYGYTF
cdr3_nt: TGTGCCAGCAGCTTAGATGTAAGGCAGGGGGCGTATGGCTACACCTTC

clone_size: -
d_call: -
cdr3_length: 13
j_call: TRBJ1-2
v_call: TRBV5-6
cdr3_aa: CASSPTGLYGYTF
cdr3_nt: TGTGCCAGCAGCCCAACAGGGCTCTATGGCTACACCTTC

clone_size: -
d_call: TRBD1
cdr3_length: 15
j_call: TRBJ2-7
v_call: TRBV11-1
cdr3_aa: CASSPGDRYSYEQYF
cdr3_nt: TGTGCCAGCAGCCCTGGGGACAGGTACTCCTACGAGCAGTACTTC

clone_size: -
d_call: -
cdr3_length: 13
j_call: TRBJ1-6
v_call: TRBV2
cdr3_aa: CASSRGYGSPLHF
cdr3_nt: TGTGCCAGCAGTCGGGGGTACGGTTCACCCCTCCACTTT

clone_size: once
d_call: TRBD1
cdr3_length: 15
j_call: TRBJ2-2
v_call: TRBV7-3
cdr3_aa: CASSGTGGNTGELFF
cdr3_nt: TGTGCCAGCAGCGGCACAGGGGGGAACACCGGGGAGCTGTTTTTT

clone_size: -
d_call: TRBD1
cdr3_length: 15
j_call: TRBJ1-2
v_call: TRBV7-2
cdr3_aa: CASSLAAGTGYGYTF
cdr3_nt: TGTGCCAGCAGCTTAGCGGCCGGGACAGGGTATGGCTACACCTTC

clone_size: -
d_call: TRBD1
cdr3_length: 15
j_call: TRBJ2-1
v_call: TRBV7-9
cdr3_aa: CASSLAGQGYNEQFF
cdr3_nt: TGTGCCAGCAGCTTAGCGGGACAGGGCTACAATGAGCAGTTCTTC

clone_size: -
d_call: -
cdr3_length: 13
j_call: TRBJ2-3
v_call: TRBV28
cdr3_aa: CASKFQSTDTQYF
cdr3_nt: TGTGCCAGCAAGTTCCAGAGCACAGATACGCAGTATTTT

clone_size: -
d_call: TRBD2
cdr3_length: 17
j_call: TRBJ2-1
v_call: TRBV4-1
cdr3_aa: CASSQVTSGILYNEQFF
cdr3_nt: TGCGCCAGCAGCCAGGTGACTAGCGGGATACTATACAATGAGCAGTTCTTC

clone_size: -
d_call: -
cdr3_length: 13
j_call: TRBJ2-3
v_call: TRBV5-6
cdr3_aa: CASSLLGTDTQYF
cdr3_nt: TGTGCCAGCAGCTTGCTTGGCACAGATACGCAGTATTTT

clone_size: -
d_call: -
cdr3_length: 14
j_call: TRBJ2-2
v_call: TRBV5-1
cdr3_aa: CASSLQGKMGELFF
cdr3_nt: TGCGCCAGCAGCCTCCAGGGAAAGATGGGGGAGCTGTTTTTT

clone_size: -
d_call: -
cdr3_length: 14
j_call: TRBJ2-1
v_call: TRBV24-1
cdr3_aa: CATSGTASYNEQFF
cdr3_nt: TGTGCCACCAGTGGAACAGCCTCCTACAATGAGCAGTTCTTC

clone_size: -
d_call: -
cdr3_length: 13
j_call: TRBJ2-7
v_call: TRBV4-1
cdr3_aa: CASSSRQAYEQYF
cdr3_nt: TGCGCCAGCAGTTCGCGACAGGCCTACGAGCAGTACTTC

clone_size: -
d_call: -
cdr3_length: 14
j_call: TRBJ1-6
v_call: TRBV24-1
cdr3_aa: CATSDAGYNSPLHF
cdr3_nt: TGTGCCACCAGTGATGCAGGCTATAATTCACCCCTCCACTTT

clone_size: -
d_call: TRBD1
cdr3_length: 14
j_call: TRBJ2-7
v_call: TRBV7-9
cdr3_aa: CASSSPDREHEQYF
cdr3_nt: TGTGCCAGCAGCTCCCCTGACAGGGAACACGAGCAGTACTTC

clone_size: -
d_call: TRBD1
cdr3_length: 13
j_call: TRBJ1-2
v_call: TRBV24-1
cdr3_aa: CATTQGAGYGYTF
cdr3_nt: TGTGCCACCACACAGGGGGCTGGCTATGGCTACACCTTC

clone_size: -
d_call: TRBD1
cdr3_length: 15
j_call: TRBJ1-2
v_call: TRBV18
cdr3_aa: CASSPTGEVFYGYTF
cdr3_nt: TGTGCCAGCTCACCTACAGGGGAGGTATTCTATGGCTACACCTTC

clone_size: -
d_call: TRBD2
cdr3_length: 16
j_call: TRBJ2-7
v_call: TRBV9
cdr3_aa: CASSEAPSGGALEQYF
cdr3_nt: TGTGCCAGCAGCGAGGCCCCCAGCGGGGGGGCCTTGGAGCAGTACTTC

clone_size: -
d_call: -
cdr3_length: 16
j_call: TRBJ1-3
v_call: TRBV19
cdr3_aa: CASSKLGASSGNTIYF
cdr3_nt: TGTGCCAGTAGTAAATTGGGGGCGAGCTCTGGAAACACCATATATTTT

clone_size: -
d_call: -
cdr3_length: 18
j_call: TRBJ1-2
v_call: TRBV18
cdr3_aa: CASSPPGLREGFNYGYTF
cdr3_nt: TGTGCCAGCTCACCGCCGGGACTACGGGAAGGATTTAACTATGGCTACACCTTC

clone_size: once
d_call: -
cdr3_length: 14
j_call: TRBJ2-7
v_call: TRBV18
cdr3_aa: CASSPWKGAYEQYF
cdr3_nt: TGTGCCAGCTCACCCTGGAAAGGGGCCTACGAGCAGTACTTC

clone_size: -
d_call: -
cdr3_length: 15
j_call: TRBJ2-1
v_call: TRBV5-6
cdr3_aa: CASSFQTGISDEQFF
cdr3_nt: TGTGCCAGCAGCTTTCAGACGGGGATCAGCGATGAGCAGTTCTTC

clone_size: -
d_call: -
cdr3_length: 15
j_call: TRBJ2-3
v_call: TRBV5-4
cdr3_aa: CASSMPGTSTDTQYF
cdr3_nt: TGTGCCAGCAGCATGCCGGGAACTAGCACAGATACGCAGTATTTT

clone_size: -
d_call: TRBD2
cdr3_length: 18
j_call: TRBJ2-7
v_call: TRBV4-3
cdr3_aa: CASSQDRTSGGNTYEQYF
cdr3_nt: TGCGCCAGCAGCCAAGATAGAACTAGCGGGGGCAATACCTACGAGCAGTACTTC

clone_size: -
d_call: TRBD1
cdr3_length: 14
j_call: TRBJ1-2
v_call: TRBV5-1
cdr3_aa: CASSLDRGLDGYTF
cdr3_nt: TGCGCCAGCAGCTTGGACAGGGGGCTGGATGGCTACACCTTC

clone_size: -
d_call: -
cdr3_length: 14
j_call: TRBJ1-4
v_call: TRBV10-3
cdr3_aa: CAISEGTFHEKLFF
cdr3_nt: TGTGCCATCAGTGAGGGCACGTTCCATGAAAAACTGTTTTTT

clone_size: once
d_call: -
cdr3_length: 17
j_call: TRBJ1-2
v_call: TRBV4-3
cdr3_aa: CASSQAFPVRLNYGYTF
cdr3_nt: TGCGCCAGCAGCCAAGCTTTCCCGGTGCGGCTGAACTATGGCTACACCTTC

clone_size: -
d_call: TRBD2
cdr3_length: 16
j_call: TRBJ2-1
v_call: TRBV9
cdr3_aa: CASSPASGGEYNEQFF
cdr3_nt: TGTGCCAGCAGCCCTGCGAGCGGGGGGGAGTACAATGAGCAGTTCTTC

clone_size: -
d_call: TRBD2
cdr3_length: 14
j_call: TRBJ2-1
v_call: TRBV6-6
cdr3_aa: CASMETSGRNEQFF
cdr3_nt: TGTGCCAGCATGGAGACTAGCGGGAGAAATGAGCAGTTCTTC

clone_size: -
d_call: -
cdr3_length: 15
j_call: TRBJ1-5
v_call: TRBV10-3
cdr3_aa: CAISPSAGVGQPQHF
cdr3_nt: TGTGCCATCAGTCCCTCAGCAGGGGTAGGGCAGCCCCAGCATTTT

clone_size: -
d_call: TRBD1
cdr3_length: 19
j_call: TRBJ1-2
v_call: TRBV10-3
cdr3_aa: CAISESDYPGTGQDYGYTF
cdr3_nt: TGTGCCATCAGTGAGTCGGATTACCCAGGGACAGGGCAGGACTATGGCTACACCTTC

clone_size: -
d_call: TRBD1
cdr3_length: 17
j_call: TRBJ1-5
v_call: TRBV27
cdr3_aa: CASSLSAGQGAYQPQHF
cdr3_nt: TGTGCCAGCAGTTTATCGGCGGGACAGGGGGCTTATCAGCCCCAGCATTTT

clone_size: once
d_call: TRBD1
cdr3_length: 15
j_call: TRBJ2-1
v_call: TRBV7-8
cdr3_aa: CASSQGQTTYNEQFF
cdr3_nt: TGTGCCAGCAGCCAGGGACAGACAACCTACAATGAGCAGTTCTTC

clone_size: -
d_call: -
cdr3_length: 15
j_call: TRBJ1-2
v_call: TRBV5-8
cdr3_aa: CASSPGQYLDYGYTF
cdr3_nt: TGTGCCAGCAGCCCCGGACAGTACCTTGACTATGGCTACACCTTC

clone_size: -
d_call: TRBD2
cdr3_length: 15
j_call: TRBJ2-7
v_call: TRBV7-2
cdr3_aa: CASSPPLSGGYEQYF
cdr3_nt: TGTGCCAGCAGCCCTCCTTTAAGCGGGGGCTACGAGCAGTACTTC

clone_size: once
d_call: TRBD1
cdr3_length: 15
j_call: TRBJ1-5
v_call: TRBV7-9
cdr3_aa: CASSPLDRGAQPQHF
cdr3_nt: TGTGCCAGCAGCCCCCTCGACAGGGGGGCCCAGCCCCAGCATTTT

clone_size: -
d_call: -
cdr3_length: 15
j_call: TRBJ1-1
v_call: TRBV28
cdr3_aa: CASTSLAGGRTEAFF
cdr3_nt: TGTGCCAGCACCTCCCTTGCGGGGGGGCGGACTGAAGCTTTCTTT

clone_size: few
d_call: TRBD2
cdr3_length: 15
j_call: TRBJ2-1
v_call: TRBV24-1
cdr3_aa: CATSDPTSGNNEQFF
cdr3_nt: TGTGCCACCAGTGATCCGACTAGCGGGAACAATGAGCAGTTCTTC

clone_size: -
d_call: -
cdr3_length: 14
j_call: TRBJ1-2
v_call: TRBV24-1
cdr3_aa: CATSDNDRLYGYTF
cdr3_nt: TGTGCCACCAGTGATAATGACAGGCTCTATGGCTACACCTTC